These 14 T cell receptor beta chains came from one sample sequenced in a study of Graves' ophthalmopathy and Graves' hyperthyroidism. RNA transcripts were the template, and TCR beta CDR3 regions were amplified from them. RT-PCR with HTBI primers came first, then second-round multiplex PCR. Each CDR3 protein is one row after TCRdb ran MiXCR on the multiplex PCR reads. This sample has roughly 230,000 distinct CDR3 sequences; 20% to 25% occur once, and the top ten carry around two fifths. Sequences were obtained from peripheral blood. The receptors were sampled from a woman between 45 and 60 years old with Graves' ophthalmopathy.

There are many counts of this clonotype. This chain connects TRBV28 to TRBJ2-7; D perhaps matches TRBD2 (5 bases). The V gene's germline CDR1 is MDHEN and CDR2 SYDVKM. The CDR3 length is 12 residues. V was pared by 6 bases and J by 10 bases, with 16 bases between. CDR3 protein: CASSRGGPAQYF. Here the CDR3 DNA reads TGTGCCAGCAGCCGTGGAGGCCCAGCACAGTACTTC.

This clonotype was detected many times. The rearrangement joins TRBV27 to TRBJ2-5; D possibly uses TRBD1 or TRBD2 (6 bases each). V was cut by 3 bases and J by 5 bases, with 16 bases left in between. The CDR3 extends over 15 amino acids. The germline V gene encodes CDR1 MNHEY and CDR2 SMNVEV (reference sequence). The CDR3 loop is CASSFSGARSETQYF. The CDR3 coding sequence is TGTGCCAGCAGTTTTTCGGGGGCGCGTTCGGAGACCCAGTACTTC.

This clonotype was seen ten or more times. The chain carries TRBV19 and TRBJ1-6; a possible D gene is TRBD1 (6 bases). There are 16 residues in the CDR3. In germline, CDR1 is LNHDA, CDR2 SQIVND (reference sequence). Trimming removed 9 bases from V and 2 bases from J, with 17 bases in between. The chain's CDR3 is CASRLTGDTYNSPLHF. Here the CDR3 DNA reads TGTGCCAGCCGATTGACCGGGGACACCTATAATTCACCCCTCCACTTT.

This rearrangement joins TRBV30 to TRBJ2-2; unclear D gene. Trimming removed 3 bases from V and 2 bases from J, with 7 bases in between. The CDR3 has 13 amino acids. CDR1 is GTSNPN and CDR2 is SVGIG in the germline V gene (reference sequence). Written as DNA, the CDR3 is TGTGCCTGGAGGCCCTATAACACCGGGGAGCTGTTTTTT. It translates to CAWRPYNTGELFF.

This clonotype was seen many times. The rearrangement joins TRBV13 to TRBJ1-2, with a weak D call TRBD1 (6 bases). This CDR3 comprises 16 residues. V gave up 3 bases and J gave up 3 bases, with 17 bases separating them. Germline V CDR1 and CDR2: PRHDT, FYEKMQ (reference sequence). The CDR3 region has the DNA TGTGCCAGCAGCTTGCGGAGACAGGCAGGGGACTATGGCTACACCTTC. Its protein product is CASSLRRQAGDYGYTF. Looking up the rest from reference TRBV13 and TRBJ1-2 gives the full variable domain: AAGVIQSPRHLIKEKRETATLKCYPIPRHDTVYWYQQGPGQDPQFLISFYEKMQSDKGSIPDRFSAQQFSDYHSELNMSSLELGDSALYFCASSLRRQAGDYGYTFGSGTRLTVV.

This clonotype was picked up one time. The chain has TRBV12-3 or TRBV12-4 and TRBJ1-1; 9 bases are a match to TRBD1. CDR3 size: 14 residues. V was pared by 6 bases and J by 4 bases, with 6 bases of the junction left unmatched. Here the CDR3 reads CASRRDREITEAFF. In DNA form, the CDR3 reads TGTGCCAGCAGACGGGACAGGGAAATCACTGAAGCTTTCTTT.

This clonotype was counted at least ten times. The rearrangement links TRBV20-1 to TRBJ1-3; TRBD1 aligns across 7 bases. J lost 3 bases, V lost 1 base, and 9 bases had no gene match. The germline V gene has CDR1 DFQATT and CDR2 SNEGSKA (reference sequence). The CDR3 is 16 amino acids. The CDR3 nucleotides are TGCAGTGCTAGAGGAAGTGACAGGGTGTATGGAAACACCATATATTTT. This encodes CSARGSDRVYGNTIYF.

This clonotype was counted many times. The chain combines TRBV6-1 with TRBJ2-2, with 7 positions matching TRBD2. J gave up 6 bases and V 8 bases, and 6 bases lay outside the gene matches. Germline values: CDR1 MNHNS, CDR2 SASEGT. The CDR3 sequence is 13 residues long. CDR3 residues: CASWGGYAGELFF. CDR3 DNA sequence: TGTGCCAGCTGGGGGGGATACGCCGGGGAGCTGTTTTTT.

This clonotype was recorded many times. This chain connects TRBV10-1 to TRBJ2-7; D is possibly TRBD1 (6 bases). This CDR3 region has 15 residues. Germline V CDR1 and CDR2: WNHNN, SYGVQD (reference sequence). The V end lost 3 bases, the J end lost 1 base, and 13 bases lay between the germline ends. The CDR3 region is CASSERDTGSYEQYF. CDR3 in DNA: TGCGCCAGCAGTGAAAGGGACACGGGTTCCTACGAGCAGTACTTC.

This clonotype was seen at least ten times. The V and J genes are TRBV28 and TRBJ1-1; TRBD1 matches at 8 bases. The CDR3 length is 14 residues. Germline V gives CDR1 MDHEN, CDR2 SYDVKM. V lost 5 bases, J lost 4 bases, and 6 bases stayed unmatched. CDR3 region: CASSGGQGSTEAFF. The CDR3 DNA is TGTGCCAGCAGTGGCGGACAGGGCAGCACTGAAGCTTTCTTT. The complete variable domain, with remaining parts taken from reference TRBV28 and TRBJ1-1, reads DVKVTQSSRYLVKRTGEKVFLECVQDMDHENMFWYRQDPGLGLRLIYFSYDVKMKEKGDIPEGYSVSREKKERFSLILESASTNQTSMYLCASSGGQGSTEAFFGQGTRLTVV.

This clonotype occurred many times. This CDR3 is CASSAATGRTGELFF. CDR3 nucleotide sequence: TGTGCCAGCAGCGCAGCGACAGGGCGCACCGGGGAGCTGTTTTTT. This sequence joins TRBV7-2 and TRBJ2-2; 7 positions agree with TRBD1. The CDR3 has 15 residues. CDR1 SGHTA and CDR2 FQGNSA come from the germline V gene. V was pared by 5 bases and J by 4 bases, with 7 bases of the junction left unmatched.

J is TRBJ1-5 and V is TRBV28; 8 nucleotides agree with TRBD1. The V and J ends lost 6 bases and 2 bases, in that order; junction bases with no gene match: 6. This CDR3 is built from 15 residues. Germline loops: CDR1 MDHEN, CDR2 SYDVKM. The DNA of the CDR3 is TGTGCCAGCAGCTACAGGGGGTACGGCAATCAGCCCCAGCATTTT. Translation: CASSYRGYGNQPQHF.

This chain links TRBV6-1 with TRBJ2-1, with 7 bases aligning to TRBD2. The CDR3 is made up of 14 amino acids. The germline CDR1 and CDR2 sequences are MNHNS and SASEGT. Losses at the gene ends were 6 bases for V and 1 base for J; bases not matched to a gene: 3. Here the CDR3 reads CASSAGASYNEQFF. The DNA of the CDR3 is TGTGCCAGCAGCGCGGGAGCTTCCTACAATGAGCAGTTCTTC.

This clonotype showed up many times. The chain combines TRBV12-3 or TRBV12-4 with TRBJ1-5; TRBD1 might be the D (6 bases). The CDR3 totals 14 residues. Trimming removed 6 bases at V and 5 bases at J, with 14 bases between. The CDR3 DNA reads as TGTGCCAGCAGCTACGGACAGTTTTATCAGCCCCAGCATTTT. Protein product: CASSYGQFYQPQHF.